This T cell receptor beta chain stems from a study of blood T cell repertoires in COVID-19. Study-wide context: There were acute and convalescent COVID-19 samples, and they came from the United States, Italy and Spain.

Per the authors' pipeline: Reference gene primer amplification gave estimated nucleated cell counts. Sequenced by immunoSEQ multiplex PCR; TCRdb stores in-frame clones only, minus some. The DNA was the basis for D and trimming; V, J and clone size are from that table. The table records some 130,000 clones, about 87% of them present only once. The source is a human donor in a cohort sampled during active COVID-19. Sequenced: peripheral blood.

CDR3 nucleotides: TGTGCCAGCAGCTTAGGACAGTATAATAATTCACCCCTCCACTTT. This codes for CASSLGQYNNSPLHF. The chain uses TRBV7-2 and TRBJ1-6, with D tentatively TRBD1 (5 bases). From germline, CDR1 is SGHTA and CDR2 FQGNSA. The CDR3 contains 15 residues. Trimming took 1 base from V and 5 from J, leaving 9 bases between them. The variable domain in full, completed from reference TRBV7-2 and TRBJ1-6, reads GAGVSQSPSNKVTEKGKDVELRCDPISGHTALYWYRQSLGQGLEFLIYFQGNSAPDKSGLPSDRFSAERTGGSVSTLTIQRTQQEDSAVYLCASSLGQYNNSPLHFGNGTRLTVT.